This TCR beta chain was found in a study of blood T cells in healthy people across ages. Through a sample-barcoded 5' primer and a J-beta primer mix, a second PCR was run for roughly 7 to 12 cycles. TCRdb analysed the 5' RACE reads with MiXCR anew, one entry per CDR3 protein. The sample consists of roughly 1,100,000 distinct CDR3 sequences, almost 25% of them appearing once. Germline CDR1 reads SQVTM; CDR2 reads ANQGSEA. The CDR3 has 15 residues. The same sample was also used in a study of T cells of mothers and their children. That paper notes: The authors used all extracted RNA for cDNA synthesis, at approximately 1.5 ug per 15 ul.

This TCR was sampled from a girl between 2 and 10 years old in good health. This chain connects TRBV29-1 to TRBJ2-5; TRBD2 is a possible D gene (6 bases). The assigned J gene may be wrong: the sequence end matches TRBJ2-1 better. The specimen sequenced was blood. The CDR3 is CSVEDGIAADNEQFF. In DNA form, the CDR3 reads TGCAGCGTTGAAGACGGGATAGCGGCTGACAATGAGCAGTTCTTC.